These 25 T cell receptor beta chains originate from one sample sequenced in a study of blood T cell repertoires in COVID-19. TCRdb keeps only in-frame clones here, not all; method: immunoSEQ multiplex PCR. There are a few hundred thousand clones in the sample; 85% to 90% occur only once, and around 0.8% lies in the top ten. The sequencing sample was made of peripheral blood. These receptors originate from a man in his thirties or forties with acute or convalescent COVID-19.

V usage is TRBV13 and J usage is TRBJ1-1; D remains unclear. Germline values: CDR1 PRHDT, CDR2 FYEKMQ (reference sequence). Trimming removed 5 bases at V and 7 bases at J, with 11 bases between. The CDR3 totals 12 residues. The CDR3 nucleotides are TGTGCCAGCAGCCGACGAGCGAGTGAAGCTTTCTTT. It translates to CASSRRASEAFF.

The rearrangement joins TRBV6-6 to TRBJ1-4; 7 nucleotides match TRBD1. The germline CDR1 and CDR2 sequences are MNHNY and SVGAGI (reference sequence). With 8 bases clipped from V and 10 bases from J, the junction kept 7 bases outside the gene matches. The CDR3 loop spans 12 amino acids. CDR3 bases: TGTGCCAGCCTCACCGCAGGGGGAAAACTGTTTTTT. It yields the protein CASLTAGGKLFF.

V is TRBV5-1 and J is TRBJ2-3; 13 nucleotides align to TRBD2. CDR3 length: 16 residues. Germline V CDR1 and CDR2: SGHRS, YFSETQ. V lost 4 bases and J lost 0; bases outside the gene matches: 2. DNA of the CDR3: TGCGCCAGCAGCCCGGGACTAGCGGGGAGCACAGATACGCAGTATTTT. Residues: CASSPGLAGSTDTQYF.

This chain joins TRBV28 and TRBJ1-1; D not certain. Trimming removed 6 bases from V and 3 bases from J, with 8 bases in between. The germline CDR1 and CDR2 sequences are MDHEN and SYDVKM. This CDR3 has 12 amino acids. CDR3 in amino acids: CASREMDTEAFF. The CDR3, as DNA: TGTGCCAGCAGGGAGATGGACACTGAAGCTTTCTTT.

V and J are TRBV5-1 and TRBJ1-1, with a weak D call TRBD1 (6 bases). Trimming stripped 6 bases from V and 2 bases from J, with 14 bases between. The CDR3 extends over 14 amino acids. CDR1 SGHRS and CDR2 YFSETQ come from the germline V gene. The CDR3 region has the DNA TGCGCCAGCACCAGGGAGGGGGTCAACACTGAAGCTTTCTTT. Translating gives CASTREGVNTEAFF.

As regards this clone: This sample also contains other DNA sequences that code for the same CDR3. The V and J genes are TRBV5-5 and TRBJ1-2; D possibly corresponds to TRBD1 (6 bases). This CDR3 spans 15 amino acids. Germline assignment: CDR1 SGHKS and CDR2 YYEKEE (reference sequence). V lost 0 bases to trimming and J lost 0 bases, with 9 bases between them. CDR3 nucleotides: TGTGCCAGCAGCTTGGGCAGGACAGCTAACTATGGCTACACCTTC. This codes for CASSLGRTANYGYTF.

The rearrangement joins TRBV6-5 to TRBJ2-7; D perhaps matches TRBD2 (6 bases). The CDR3 contains 12 residues. Trimming left V 4 bases short and J 7 bases short, with 11 bases between. CDR1 is MNHEY and CDR2 is SVGAGI in the germline V gene. DNA for the CDR3: TGTGCCAGCAGTTTGAATCGGGGGGAGCAGTACTTC. Protein sequence: CASSLNRGEQYF.

This clone has just one count. The rearrangement uses TRBV7-9 and TRBJ2-2; the match to TRBD1 covers 10 bases. The J segment lost 5 bases and the V segment lost 3 bases, leaving 3 bases of the junction unmatched. The CDR3 length is 15 residues. Per the germline V gene, CDR1 is SEHNR and CDR2 is FQNEAQ (reference sequence). CDR3 bases: TGTGCCAGCAGCTTTAGGGACAGGGGAACCGGGGAGCTGTTTTTT. Amino acid sequence: CASSFRDRGTGELFF.

The chain employs TRBV28 and TRBJ1-2; TRBD1 aligns across 10 bases. Germline V lookup: CDR1 MDHEN, CDR2 SYDVKM. The CDR3 totals 16 residues. With 3 bases clipped from V and 5 bases from J, the junction kept 9 bases outside the gene matches. This CDR3 reads CASSLRQGAGLYGYTF. Here the CDR3 DNA reads TGTGCCAGCAGTTTGAGACAGGGGGCAGGCTTATATGGCTACACCTTC.

The rearrangement uses TRBV28 and TRBJ1-2, with TRBD1 as a possible D gene (6 bases). The CDR3 consists of 14 residues. CDR1 MDHEN and CDR2 SYDVKM come from the germline V gene. The V and J ends lost 6 bases and 8 bases respectively, with 19 bases between them. CDR3 in amino acids: CASSTTGLIWGYTF. CDR3 nucleotides: TGTGCCAGCAGCACTACAGGGCTTATTTGGGGCTACACCTTC.

This sequence joins TRBV6-6 and TRBJ1-4, with 9 bases identical to TRBD1. Looked up from germline, CDR1 is MNHNY and CDR2 is SVGAGI (reference sequence). This CDR3 has 18 residues. V shed 5 bases, J shed 4 bases, and the junction held 14 bases outside the gene matches. This CDR3 is CASSRTGTGSSGNEKLFF. As DNA, the CDR3 is TGTGCCAGCAGTCGTACCGGGACAGGGAGTTCGGGTAATGAAAAACTGTTTTTT.

This clone has only one observation. The V and J genes are TRBV5-1 and TRBJ1-2; 7 bases are a match to TRBD1. Looked up from germline, CDR1 is SGHRS and CDR2 is YFSETQ. This CDR3 comprises 16 residues. Germline trimming cut 6 bases from V and 3 bases from J; bases unmatched to any gene: 14. As DNA, the CDR3 is TGCGCCAGCAAGGGGGCACCCCATGGTGGGGACTATGGCTACACCTTC. Protein product: CASKGAPHGGDYGYTF.

The chain recombines TRBV27 with TRBJ1-2, with a possible D match to TRBD1 (5 bases). This CDR3 contains 14 residues. Between the trimmed V and J ends, which lost 7 bases and 8 bases, there was a span of 20 bases. Germline lookup yields CDR1 MNHEY and CDR2 SMNVEV (reference sequence). CDR3 DNA: TGTGCCAGCATGGGTGTCCGGTCAGGGCTCGGCTACACCTTC. Amino acids: CASMGVRSGLGYTF.

This clone appeared once. The chain uses TRBV9 and TRBJ1-3; D not resolved. Between the trimmed V and J ends, which lost 4 bases and 2 bases, there was a span of 7 bases. The CDR3 has 13 amino acids. Germline values: CDR1 SGDLS, CDR2 YYNGEE. The CDR3, as DNA: TGTGCCAGCAGCCTCACGGCTGGAAACACCATATATTTT. It encodes CASSLTAGNTIYF.

V usage is TRBV11-2 and J usage is TRBJ2-4, with TRBD2 matching 14 bases. CDR1 is SGHAT and CDR2 is FQNNGV in the germline V gene. This CDR3 is built from 18 residues. Losses at the gene ends were 5 bases for V and 5 bases for J; bases not matched to a gene: 11. This chain's CDR3 is CASSHGTSGSGGQNIQYF. Here the CDR3 DNA reads TGTGCCAGCAGCCACGGGACTAGCGGGAGCGGGGGTCAAAACATTCAGTACTTC.

The chain combines TRBV5-4 with TRBJ1-5; D may be TRBD1 (5 bases). V shed 2 bases and J shed 6 bases, with 15 bases lying between them. Germline lookup yields CDR1 SGHNT and CDR2 YYREEE (reference sequence). CDR3 size: 15 residues. CDR3 in DNA: TGTGCCAGCAGCTTCGGGGGGTCGGGAAGTCAGCCCCAGCATTTT. Amino acid sequence: CASSFGGSGSQPQHF.

This clone occurred once. CDR3 loop: CATNPVGGATEAFF. As DNA, the CDR3 is TGCGCCACCAATCCAGTCGGGGGGGCGACTGAAGCTTTCTTT. The chain uses TRBV4-1 and TRBJ1-1, with D possibly matching TRBD1 (6 bases). V was pared by 10 bases and J by 5 bases, with 20 bases between. This CDR3 has 14 residues. The germline CDR1 and CDR2 sequences are MGHRA and YSYEKL.

This clone was seen only once. The V and J genes are TRBV5-5 and TRBJ1-6; D gene uncertain. The CDR3 loop spans 15 amino acids. From germline, CDR1 is SGHKS and CDR2 YYEKEE (reference sequence). V was shortened by 1 base and J by 5 bases, with 10 bases between the two germline ends. Written as DNA, the CDR3 is TGTGCCAGCAGCTTGTCCCGCCGGGATAATTCACCCCTCCACTTT. The encoded protein is CASSLSRRDNSPLHF.

This chain joins TRBV28 and TRBJ2-1; D gene unclear. CDR1 MDHEN and CDR2 SYDVKM come from the germline V gene. CDR3 size: 11 residues. The CDR3: CVAASPREQFF. In DNA, the CDR3 is TGTGTGGCGGCTTCCCCCCGTGAGCAGTTCTTC.

The V gene is TRBV5-4, the J gene TRBJ2-5; TRBD2 matches at 11 bases. Germline V gene lookup returns CDR1 SGHNT and CDR2 YYREEE (reference sequence). Germline trimming cut 4 bases from V and 2 bases from J; bases unmatched to any gene: 7. This CDR3 has 16 residues. The CDR3 sequence is CASSLRLAGSQETQYF. The CDR3 region has the DNA TGTGCCAGCAGCCTAAGACTAGCGGGGAGTCAAGAGACCCAGTACTTC. The whole variable domain, filled in from reference TRBV5-4 and TRBJ2-5, reads ETGVTQSPTHLIKTRGQQVTLRCSSQSGHNTVSWYQQALGQGPQFIFQYYREEENGRGNFPPRFSGLQFPNYSSELNVNALELDDSALYLCASSLRLAGSQETQYFGPGTRLLVL.

V is TRBV28 and J is TRBJ2-7; 12 bases map to TRBD2. The V segment lost 2 bases and the J segment 3 bases; nucleotides outside the gene matches: 2. Germline CDR1 is MDHEN and CDR2 is SYDVKM. This CDR3 contains 15 residues. CDR3: CASSLGLAGYYEQYF. CDR3 nucleotides: TGTGCCAGCAGTTTAGGACTAGCGGGATACTACGAGCAGTACTTC.

The V and J genes are TRBV28 and TRBJ1-1, with TRBD1 matching 7 bases. V dropped 4 bases and J dropped 3; count of bases not matched to a gene: 8. CDR1 is MDHEN, CDR2 SYDVKM, per germline. This CDR3 region has 15 residues. CDR3 sequence: CASSSWTGAYTEAFF. CDR3 in DNA: TGTGCCAGCAGTTCGTGGACAGGAGCCTACACTGAAGCTTTCTTT.

This chain uses TRBV5-1 with TRBJ1-5; D may be TRBD1 (6 bases). Trimming shortened V by 6 bases and J by 4 bases, and 11 bases separated the two germline ends. Germline values: CDR1 SGHRS, CDR2 YFSETQ. The CDR3 consists of 13 residues. CDR3: CASKSGENQPQHF. In DNA, the CDR3 is TGCGCCAGCAAGTCAGGGGAAAATCAGCCCCAGCATTTT.

This chain joins TRBV7-9 and TRBJ2-5; D is possibly TRBD2 (5 bases). The V gene's germline CDR1 is SEHNR and CDR2 FQNEAQ (reference sequence). This CDR3 is 15 amino acids long. The ends were cut back, 1 base at V and 4 bases at J, with 13 bases in the middle. The CDR3 bases are TGTGCCAGCAGCTTAGTAGGTAGCGTCGGAGAGACCCAGTACTTC. Protein: CASSLVGSVGETQYF.

The rearrangement uses TRBV5-6 and TRBJ1-1; D is unresolved. This CDR3 region has 13 residues. Germline CDR1 SGHDT, CDR2 YYEEEE. V dropped 0 bases and J dropped 1 base, with 4 bases sitting between them. CDR3 DNA sequence: TGTGCCAGCAGCTTGGGGAGGAACACTGAAGCTTTCTTT. This encodes CASSLGRNTEAFF.